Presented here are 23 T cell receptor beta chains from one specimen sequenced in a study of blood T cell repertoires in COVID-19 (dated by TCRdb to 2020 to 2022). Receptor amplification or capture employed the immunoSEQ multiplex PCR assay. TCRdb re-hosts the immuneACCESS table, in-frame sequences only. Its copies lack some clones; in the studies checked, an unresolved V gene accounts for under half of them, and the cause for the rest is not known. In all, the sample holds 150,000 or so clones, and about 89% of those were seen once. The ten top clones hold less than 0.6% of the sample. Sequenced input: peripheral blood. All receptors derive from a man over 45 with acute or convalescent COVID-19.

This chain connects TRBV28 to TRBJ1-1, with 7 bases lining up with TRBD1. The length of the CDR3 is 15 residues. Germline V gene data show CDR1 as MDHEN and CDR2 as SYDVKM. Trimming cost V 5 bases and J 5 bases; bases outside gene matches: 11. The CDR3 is CASSHDDRELTEAFF. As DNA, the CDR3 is TGTGCCAGCAGTCACGACGACAGGGAATTGACTGAAGCTTTCTTT.

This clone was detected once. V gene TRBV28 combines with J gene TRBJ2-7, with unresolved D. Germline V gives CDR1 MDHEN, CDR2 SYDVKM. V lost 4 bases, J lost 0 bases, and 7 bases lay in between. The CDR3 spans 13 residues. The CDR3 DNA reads TGTGCCAGCAGTTCCCTTAGCTCCTACGAGCAGTACTTC. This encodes CASSSLSSYEQYF.

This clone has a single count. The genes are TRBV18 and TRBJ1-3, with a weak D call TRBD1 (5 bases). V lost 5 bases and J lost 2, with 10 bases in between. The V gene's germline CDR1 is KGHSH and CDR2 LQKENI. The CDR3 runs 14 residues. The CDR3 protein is CASSIQGTGNTIYF. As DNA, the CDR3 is TGTGCCAGCTCAATCCAGGGAACTGGAAACACCATATATTTT.

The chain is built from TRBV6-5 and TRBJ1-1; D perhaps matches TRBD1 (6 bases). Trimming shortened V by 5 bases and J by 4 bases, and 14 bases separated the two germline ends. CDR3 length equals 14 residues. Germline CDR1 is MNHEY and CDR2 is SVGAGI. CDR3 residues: CASSTRDIATEAFF. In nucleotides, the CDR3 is TGTGCCAGCAGTACTCGGGACATTGCCACTGAAGCTTTCTTT.

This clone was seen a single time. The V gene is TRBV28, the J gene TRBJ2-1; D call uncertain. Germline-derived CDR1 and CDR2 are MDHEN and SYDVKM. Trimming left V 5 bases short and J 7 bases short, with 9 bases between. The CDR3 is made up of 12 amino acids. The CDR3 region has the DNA TGTGCCAGCAGTCAAGCACCGAATGAGCAGTTCTTC. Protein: CASSQAPNEQFF.

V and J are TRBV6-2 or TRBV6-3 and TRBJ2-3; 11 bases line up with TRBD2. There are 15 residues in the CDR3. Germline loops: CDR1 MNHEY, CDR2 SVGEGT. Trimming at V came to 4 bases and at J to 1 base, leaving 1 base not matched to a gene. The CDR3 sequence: CASSSLAGGTDTQYF. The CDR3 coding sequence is TGTGCCAGCAGTTCACTAGCGGGGGGCACAGATACGCAGTATTTT.

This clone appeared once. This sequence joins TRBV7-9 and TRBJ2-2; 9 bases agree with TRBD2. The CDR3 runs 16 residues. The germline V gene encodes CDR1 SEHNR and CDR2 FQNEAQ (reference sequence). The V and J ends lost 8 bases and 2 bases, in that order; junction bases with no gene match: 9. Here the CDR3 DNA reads TGTGCCAGCTCGCGCGGGGGGGCCTATAACACCGGGGAGCTGTTTTTT. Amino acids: CASSRGGAYNTGELFF.

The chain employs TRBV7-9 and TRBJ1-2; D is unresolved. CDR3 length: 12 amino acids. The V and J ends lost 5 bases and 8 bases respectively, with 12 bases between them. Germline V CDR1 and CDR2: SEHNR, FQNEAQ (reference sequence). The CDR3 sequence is CASSTKGGGYTF. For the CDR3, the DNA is TGTGCCAGCAGCACCAAAGGAGGAGGCTACACCTTC.

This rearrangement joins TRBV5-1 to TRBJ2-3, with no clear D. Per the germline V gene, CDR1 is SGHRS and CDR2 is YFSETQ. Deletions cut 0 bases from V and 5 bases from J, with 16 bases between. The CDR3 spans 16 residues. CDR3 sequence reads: CASSLGGMAAVDTQYF. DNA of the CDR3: TGCGCCAGCAGCTTGGGCGGAATGGCAGCTGTAGATACGCAGTATTTT.

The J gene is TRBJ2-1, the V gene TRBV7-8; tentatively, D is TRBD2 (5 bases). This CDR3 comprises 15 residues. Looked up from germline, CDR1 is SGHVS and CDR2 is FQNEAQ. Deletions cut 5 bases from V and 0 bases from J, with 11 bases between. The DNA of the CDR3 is TGTGCCAGCAGCCGTACCGGGGACTCCTACAATGAGCAGTTCTTC. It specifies CASSRTGDSYNEQFF.

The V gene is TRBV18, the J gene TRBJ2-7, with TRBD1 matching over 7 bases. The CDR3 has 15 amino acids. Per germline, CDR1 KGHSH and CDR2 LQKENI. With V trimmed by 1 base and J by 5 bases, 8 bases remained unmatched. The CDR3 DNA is TGTGCCAGCTCACCACGAGGGGGCAGGGGGAACGAGCAGTACTTC. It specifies CASSPRGGRGNEQYF. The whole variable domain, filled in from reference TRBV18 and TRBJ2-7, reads NAGVMQNPRHLVRRRGQEARLRCSPMKGHSHVYWYRQLPEEGLKFMVYLQKENIIDESGMPKERFSAEFPKEGPSILRIQQVVRGDSAAYFCASSPRGGRGNEQYFGPGTRLTVT.

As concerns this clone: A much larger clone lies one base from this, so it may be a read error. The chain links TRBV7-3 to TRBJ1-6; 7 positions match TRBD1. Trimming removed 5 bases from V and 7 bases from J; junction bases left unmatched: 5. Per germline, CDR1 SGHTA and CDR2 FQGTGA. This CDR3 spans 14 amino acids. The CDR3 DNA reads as TGTGCCAGCAGCCTGGGACAGAAAAATTCACCCCTCCACTTT. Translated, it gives CASSLGQKNSPLHF.

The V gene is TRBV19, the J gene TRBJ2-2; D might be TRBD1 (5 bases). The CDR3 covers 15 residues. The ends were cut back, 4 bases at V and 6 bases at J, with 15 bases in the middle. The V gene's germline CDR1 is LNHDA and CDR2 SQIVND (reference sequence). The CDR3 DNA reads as TGTGCCAGTAGTACAGGGTTTGATTCTGCCGGGGAGCTGTTTTTT. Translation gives CASSTGFDSAGELFF.

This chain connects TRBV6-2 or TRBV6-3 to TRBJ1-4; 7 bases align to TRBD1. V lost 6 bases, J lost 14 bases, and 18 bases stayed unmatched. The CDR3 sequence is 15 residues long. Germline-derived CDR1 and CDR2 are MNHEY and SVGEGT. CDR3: CASSPGGPRGRVLFF. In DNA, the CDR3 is TGTGCCAGCAGCCCAGGGGGACCGCGTGGTCGTGTTCTGTTTTTT.

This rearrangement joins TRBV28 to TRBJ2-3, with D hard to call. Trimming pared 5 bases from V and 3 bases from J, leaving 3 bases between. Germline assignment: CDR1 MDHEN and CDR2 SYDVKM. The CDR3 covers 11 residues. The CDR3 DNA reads TGTGCCAGCAGTCCGACAGATACGCAGTATTTT. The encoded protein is CASSPTDTQYF.

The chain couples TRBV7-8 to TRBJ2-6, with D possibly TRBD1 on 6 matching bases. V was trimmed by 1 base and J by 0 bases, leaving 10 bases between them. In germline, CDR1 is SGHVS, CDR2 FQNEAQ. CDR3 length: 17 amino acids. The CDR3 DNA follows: TGTGCCAGCAGCTTAGACAGGGTGATCTCTGGGGCCAACGTCCTGACTTTC. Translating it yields CASSLDRVISGANVLTF.

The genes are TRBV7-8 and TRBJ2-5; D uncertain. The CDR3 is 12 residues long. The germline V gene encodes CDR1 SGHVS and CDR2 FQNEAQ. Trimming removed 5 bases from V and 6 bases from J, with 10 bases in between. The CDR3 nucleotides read TGTGCCAGCAGCCAATCCCTAAAGACCCAGTACTTC. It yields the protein CASSQSLKTQYF.

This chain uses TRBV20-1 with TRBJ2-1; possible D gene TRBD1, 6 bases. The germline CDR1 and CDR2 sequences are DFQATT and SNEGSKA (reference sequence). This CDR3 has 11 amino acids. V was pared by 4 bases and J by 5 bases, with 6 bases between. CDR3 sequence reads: CSATGDNEQFF. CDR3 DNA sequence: TGCAGTGCTACAGGGGACAATGAGCAGTTCTTC.

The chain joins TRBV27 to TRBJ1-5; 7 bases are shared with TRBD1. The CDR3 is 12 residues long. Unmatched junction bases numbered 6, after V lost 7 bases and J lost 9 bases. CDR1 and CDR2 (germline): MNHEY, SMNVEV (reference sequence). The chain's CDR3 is CASTSPGGPQHF. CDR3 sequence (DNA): TGTGCCAGCACCTCCCCAGGGGGGCCCCAGCATTTT.

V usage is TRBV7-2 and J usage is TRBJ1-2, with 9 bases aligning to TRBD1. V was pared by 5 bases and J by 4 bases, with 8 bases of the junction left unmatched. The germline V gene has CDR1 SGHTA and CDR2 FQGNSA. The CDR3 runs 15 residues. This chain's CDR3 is CASSKTGGASYGYTF. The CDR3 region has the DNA TGTGCCAGCAGCAAAACAGGGGGCGCAAGCTATGGCTACACCTTC.

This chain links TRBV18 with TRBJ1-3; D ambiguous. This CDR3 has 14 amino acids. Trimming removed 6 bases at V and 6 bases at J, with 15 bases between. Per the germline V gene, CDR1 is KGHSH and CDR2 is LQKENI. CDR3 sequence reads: CASSREGSQNTIYF. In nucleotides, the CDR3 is TGTGCCAGCTCCCGGGAGGGCAGCCAAAACACCATATATTTT.

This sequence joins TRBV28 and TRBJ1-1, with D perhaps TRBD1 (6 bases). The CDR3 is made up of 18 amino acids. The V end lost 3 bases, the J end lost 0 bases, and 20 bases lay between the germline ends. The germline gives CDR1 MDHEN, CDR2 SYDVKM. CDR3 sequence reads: CASSFWRGARGLNTEAFF. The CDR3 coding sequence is TGTGCCAGCAGTTTCTGGCGGGGGGCTAGGGGCCTGAACACTGAAGCTTTCTTT.

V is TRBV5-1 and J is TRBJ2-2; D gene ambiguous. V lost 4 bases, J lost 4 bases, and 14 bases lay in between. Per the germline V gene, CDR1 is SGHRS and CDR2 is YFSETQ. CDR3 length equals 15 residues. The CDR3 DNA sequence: TGCGCCAGCAGCCGTCGAGGAGAAGCCACCGGGGAGCTGTTTTTT. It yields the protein CASSRRGEATGELFF. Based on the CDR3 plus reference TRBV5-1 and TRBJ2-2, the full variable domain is KAGVTQTPRYLIKTRGQQVTLSCSPISGHRSVSWYQQTPGQGLQFLFEYFSETQRNKGNFPGRFSGRQFSNSRSEMNVSTLELGDSALYLCASSRRGEATGELFFGEGSRLTVL.